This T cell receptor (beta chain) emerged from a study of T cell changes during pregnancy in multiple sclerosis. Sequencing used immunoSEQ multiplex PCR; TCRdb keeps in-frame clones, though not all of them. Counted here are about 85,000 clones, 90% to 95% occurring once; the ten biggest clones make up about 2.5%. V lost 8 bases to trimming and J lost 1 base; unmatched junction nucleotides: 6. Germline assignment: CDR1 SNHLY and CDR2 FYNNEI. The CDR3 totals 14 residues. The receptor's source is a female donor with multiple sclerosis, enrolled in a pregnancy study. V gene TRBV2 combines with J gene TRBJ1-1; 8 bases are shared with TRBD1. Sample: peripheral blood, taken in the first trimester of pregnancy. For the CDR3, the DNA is TGTGCCAGCGGGGGTCAGGGGGCGAACACTGAAGCTTTCTTT. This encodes CASGGQGANTEAFF.